This T cell receptor beta chain appears in the sequencing data of a study of T cell repertoires in ileal Crohn's disease. The CDR3 has 16 amino acids. V lost 3 bases, J lost 1 base, and 12 bases lay in between. CDR1 is SGHTA, CDR2 FQGTGA, per germline. As for this clone: What it binds is unknown.

Data came from immunoSEQ multiplex PCR; TCRdb stores just in-frame clones and leaves some out. Seen here are some 10,000 clones, roughly four fifths observed once, and the top ten hold approximately 4.2%. Whole-study findings and limits: Endoscopic recurrence occurred in every patient whose clonality exceeded 26.8%.

The chain uses TRBV7-3 and TRBJ2-2; D gene uncertain. This sequence was found in an adult with Crohn's disease. The sequenced sample was ileal tissue. CDR3 region: CASSFRHYLNTGELFF. The CDR3 bases are TGTGCCAGCAGCTTCCGGCACTACCTGAACACCGGGGAGCTGTTTTTT.